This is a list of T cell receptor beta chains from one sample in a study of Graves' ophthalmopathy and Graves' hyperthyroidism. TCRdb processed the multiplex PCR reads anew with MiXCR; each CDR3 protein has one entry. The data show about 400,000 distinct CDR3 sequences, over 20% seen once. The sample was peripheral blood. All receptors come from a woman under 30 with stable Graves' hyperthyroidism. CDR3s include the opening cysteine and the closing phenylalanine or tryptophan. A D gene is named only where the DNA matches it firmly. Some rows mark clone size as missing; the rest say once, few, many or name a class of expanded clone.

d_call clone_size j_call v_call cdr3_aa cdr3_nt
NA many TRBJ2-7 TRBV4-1 CASSRGVGKSYEQYF TGCGCCAGCAGCCGAGGCGTCGGAAAAAGCTACGAGCAGTACTTC
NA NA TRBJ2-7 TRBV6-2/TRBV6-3 CASCYEQSPGYEQYF TGTGCCAGCTGTTACGAGCAATCCCCGGGATACGAGCAGTACTTC
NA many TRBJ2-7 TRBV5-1 CASSLSDKHEQYF TGCGCCAGCAGCTTGAGCGACAAGCACGAGCAGTACTTC
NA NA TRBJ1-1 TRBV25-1 CASSRMTANTEAFF TGTGCCAGCAGCCGAATGACAGCGAACACTGAAGCTTTCTTT
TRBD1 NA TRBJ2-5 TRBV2 CASSESPGTGLRWQETQYF TGTGCCAGCAGTGAATCCCCCGGGACAGGATTGAGGTGGCAAGAGACCCAGTACTTC
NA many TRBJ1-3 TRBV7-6 CASSSRVDSGNTIYF TGTGCCAGCAGCTCCCGGGTCGACTCTGGAAACACCATATATTTT
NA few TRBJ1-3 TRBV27 CASRPRAGNTIYF TGTGCCAGTCGGCCGCGGGCTGGAAACACCATATATTTT
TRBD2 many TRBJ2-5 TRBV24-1 CATSDEPSGKETQYF TGTGCCACCAGTGATGAGCCTAGCGGAAAAGAGACCCAGTACTTC
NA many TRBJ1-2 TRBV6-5 CASSRTEIYGYTF TGTGCCAGCTCGAGGACAGAGATCTATGGCTACACCTTC
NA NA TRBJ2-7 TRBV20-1 CSATWDTTYEQYF TGCAGTGCAACTTGGGACACCACCTACGAGCAGTACTTC
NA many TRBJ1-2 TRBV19 CASSVPRGTGYTF TGTGCCAGTAGTGTGCCCAGGGGCACGGGCTACACCTTC
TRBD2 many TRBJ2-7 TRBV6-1 CASRAAPGGGYEQYF TGTGCCAGCAGGGCCGCACCGGGAGGGGGCTACGAGCAGTACTTC
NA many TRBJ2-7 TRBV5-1 CASRPPVRVGDYEQYF TGCGCCAGCAGGCCCCCAGTTCGAGTCGGAGACTACGAGCAGTACTTC
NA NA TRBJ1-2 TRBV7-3 CASSSGTGGPGYTF TGTGCCAGCAGCTCTGGGACCGGGGGGCCGGGCTACACCTTC
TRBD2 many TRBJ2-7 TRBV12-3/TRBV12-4 CASSLAGGKRQYF TGTGCCAGCAGTTTGGCGGGAGGGAAAAGGCAGTACTTC
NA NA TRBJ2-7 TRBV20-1 CSADAGNYEQYF TGCAGTGCTGATGCCGGGAACTACGAGCAGTACTTC
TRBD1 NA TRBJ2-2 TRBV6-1 CASSIRGQPTGELFF TGTGCCAGCAGTATCAGGGGACAGCCCACCGGGGAGCTGTTTTTT
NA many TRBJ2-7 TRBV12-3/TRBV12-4 CASSLAQGSEQYF TGTGCCAGCAGTTTAGCCCAGGGCAGCGAGCAGTACTTC
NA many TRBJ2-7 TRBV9 CASSVGLRGEQYF TGTGCCAGCAGCGTTGGACTTCGGGGCGAGCAGTACTTC
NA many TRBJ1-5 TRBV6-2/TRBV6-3 CASTRDSNQPQHF TGTGCCAGCACCCGCGACAGCAATCAGCCCCAGCATTTT
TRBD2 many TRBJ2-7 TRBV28 CASNSGTSAYEQYF TGTGCCAGCAATTCCGGGACTAGCGCTTACGAGCAGTACTTC
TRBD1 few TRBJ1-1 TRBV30 CAWRPGGTEAFF TGTGCCTGGAGGCCAGGGGGCACTGAAGCTTTCTTT
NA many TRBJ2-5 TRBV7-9 CASSSDRMGETQYF TGTGCCAGCAGCAGCGACAGGATGGGAGAGACCCAGTACTTC
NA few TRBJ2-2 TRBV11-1 CASSRGKRANTGELFF TGTGCCAGCAGCCGCGGAAAACGCGCGAACACCGGGGAGCTGTTTTTT
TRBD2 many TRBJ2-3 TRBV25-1 CASSNPRIAGSTDTQYF TGTGCCAGCAGTAACCCCAGGATAGCGGGAAGCACAGATACGCAGTATTTT
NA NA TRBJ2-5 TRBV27 CASSSTMQIRETQYF TGTGCCAGCAGTTCAACTATGCAAATTCGGGAGACCCAGTACTTC
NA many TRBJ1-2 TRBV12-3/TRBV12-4 CAAQVNYGYTF TGTGCCGCACAGGTTAACTATGGCTACACCTTC